The 14 T cell receptor beta chains reported below all come from one sample, sequenced in a study of human thymus T cells. Some clones are missing from TCRdb's copy, which holds only in-frame ones; the method was immunoSEQ multiplex PCR. The table lists some 120,000 clones, about 95% of them singletons. During corrective heart surgery, resections were taken, and the thymus tissue came from them. The sample taken for sequencing was thymus tissue. The receptors were sampled from a boy in the first two years of life with a congenital heart defect but otherwise immunologically healthy.

The chain recombines TRBV9 with TRBJ2-3, with D unclear. Germline V gives CDR1 SGDLS, CDR2 YYNGEE. V shed 4 bases and J shed 2 bases, with 5 bases lying between them. This CDR3 has 12 amino acids. CDR3 loop: CASSPHTDTQYF. The CDR3, as DNA: TGTGCCAGCAGCCCCCACACAGATACGCAGTATTTT.

This clone was observed a few times. This chain uses TRBV2 with TRBJ2-7; the D is unclear. The CDR3 runs 13 residues. Germline V CDR1 and CDR2: SNHLY, FYNNEI. V was pared by 6 bases and J by 3 bases, with 12 bases between. CDR3 protein: CASRQYKYYEQYF. CDR3 nucleotides: TGTGCCAGCAGACAGTATAAGTACTACGAGCAGTACTTC.

The V call is TRBV5-4, the J call TRBJ2-5; 14 bases line up with TRBD2. CDR1 is SGHNT and CDR2 is YYREEE in the germline V gene (reference sequence). The trim removed 4 bases at V and 4 bases at J, leaving 9 bases unmatched. The CDR3 totals 17 residues. Here the CDR3 reads CASSTNGLAGGVETQYF. For the CDR3, the DNA is TGTGCCAGCAGCACTAACGGACTAGCGGGGGGCGTAGAGACCCAGTACTTC. Variable domain in full (rest from reference TRBV5-4 and TRBJ2-5): ETGVTQSPTHLIKTRGQQVTLRCSSQSGHNTVSWYQQALGQGPQFIFQYYREEENGRGNFPPRFSGLQFPNYSSELNVNALELDDSALYLCASSTNGLAGGVETQYFGPGTRLLVL.

The chain carries TRBV4-1 and TRBJ2-3; possible D gene TRBD2, 5 bases. Trimming took 3 bases from V and 6 from J, leaving 10 bases between them. Germline V gene sequence: CDR1 MGHRA, CDR2 YSYEKL. The CDR3 runs 13 residues. The CDR3 region is CASSQDFVDTQYF. The CDR3, as DNA: TGCGCCAGCAGCCAGGACTTTGTGGATACGCAGTATTTT.

The CDR3 nucleotides read TGTGCCAGCAGCCGAGCTGACCCCCCCGGCAATGAGCAGTTCTTC. Translating it yields CASSRADPPGNEQFF. The chain combines TRBV6-5 with TRBJ2-1; no reliable D call. V lost 6 bases and J lost 6, with 18 bases in between. Germline CDR1 MNHEY, CDR2 SVGAGI. The CDR3 loop spans 15 amino acids.

The rearrangement joins TRBV7-9 to TRBJ1-5; D ambiguous. The CDR3 totals 14 residues. V was cut by 4 bases and J by 4 bases, with 11 bases left in between. Germline V gene data show CDR1 as SEHNR and CDR2 as FQNEAQ (reference sequence). The CDR3 is CASSCGVENQPQHF. The CDR3 region has the DNA TGTGCCAGCAGCTGCGGGGTGGAAAATCAGCCCCAGCATTTT. Combining the CDR3 with reference TRBV7-9 and TRBJ1-5 gives the whole variable domain DTGVSQNPRHKITKRGQNVTFRCDPISEHNRLYWYRQTLGQGPEFLTYFQNEAQLEKSRLLSDRFSAERPKGSFSTLEIQRTEQGDSAMYLCASSCGVENQPQHFGDGTRLSIL.

The chain joins TRBV28 to TRBJ1-4, with D unclear. Germline loops: CDR1 MDHEN, CDR2 SYDVKM. The V gene lost 4 bases and the J gene lost 10 bases, with 4 bases spanning the gap. The CDR3 length is 10 residues. The CDR3 DNA reads TGTGCCAGCAGTTCGGTAAAACTGTTTTTT. Protein product: CASSSVKLFF. The entire variable domain, with the rest obtained from reference TRBV28 and TRBJ1-4, is as follows: DVKVTQSSRYLVKRTGEKVFLECVQDMDHENMFWYRQDPGLGLRLIYFSYDVKMKEKGDIPEGYSVSREKKERFSLILESASTNQTSMYLCASSSVKLFFGSGTQLSVL.

V is TRBV2 and J is TRBJ2-3, with 9 bases lining up with TRBD2. Trimming took 7 bases from V and 2 from J; bases not matched to a gene: 10. CDR3 length: 16 amino acids. Germline CDR1 is SNHLY and CDR2 is FYNNEI. CDR3 residues: CASTLPERGATDTQYF. The CDR3 coding sequence is TGTGCCAGCACCCTCCCTGAGCGGGGGGCCACAGATACGCAGTATTTT.

The V and J genes are TRBV28 and TRBJ2-3, with 7 bases fitting TRBD2. This CDR3 comprises 16 residues. J was trimmed by 6 bases and V by 6 bases; bases with no gene match: 15. Germline values: CDR1 MDHEN, CDR2 SYDVKM. CDR3 bases: TGTGCCAGCAGCCTAGCGGCGTCTTCCGTTGAGGATACGCAGTATTTT. Its translation: CASSLAASSVEDTQYF.

The chain is built from TRBV7-2 and TRBJ2-7; the match to TRBD2 covers 10 bases. The CDR3 is made up of 16 amino acids. Germline CDR1 reads SGHTA; CDR2 reads FQGNSA. Unmatched junction bases numbered 9, after V lost 3 bases and J lost 4 bases. The CDR3, as DNA: TGTGCCAGCAGCTTCCTTAGCGGGGGGAAAAGATACGAGCAGTACTTC. As protein: CASSFLSGGKRYEQYF.

The chain joins TRBV19 to TRBJ1-2; D gene unclear. Trimming shortened V by 0 bases and J by 6 bases, and 11 bases separated the two germline ends. Germline CDR1 reads LNHDA; CDR2 reads SQIVND (reference sequence). The CDR3 loop spans 14 amino acids. In nucleotides, the CDR3 is TGTGCCAGTAGTATAGATCGTCAGAGGGATGGCTACACCTTC. Protein: CASSIDRQRDGYTF. The entire variable domain, with the rest obtained from reference TRBV19 and TRBJ1-2, is as follows: DGGITQSPKYLFRKEGQNVTLSCEQNLNHDAMYWYRQDPGQGLRLIYYSQIVNDFQKGDIAEGYSVSREKKESFPLTVTSAQKNPTAFYLCASSIDRQRDGYTFGSGTRLTVV.

The chain's CDR3 is CASSFIESNYGYTF. The CDR3 DNA is TGTGCCAGCAGTTTTATTGAATCTAACTATGGCTACACCTTC. V and J are TRBV28 and TRBJ1-2; unclear D gene. The length of the CDR3 is 14 residues. CDR1 MDHEN and CDR2 SYDVKM come from the germline V gene. V was clipped by 3 bases and J by 0 bases, with 8 bases between them.

The chain links TRBV7-2 to TRBJ1-5; D ambiguous. The V end lost 2 bases, the J end lost 5 bases, and 13 bases lay between the germline ends. This CDR3 is 15 amino acids long. Germline loops: CDR1 SGHTA, CDR2 FQGNSA. The CDR3 is CASSLTRGSDQPQHF. Written as DNA, the CDR3 is TGTGCCAGCAGCTTAACCCGGGGTTCGGATCAGCCCCAGCATTTT.

The V call is TRBV19, the J call TRBJ2-1; 8 bases agree with TRBD2. The germline V gene has CDR1 LNHDA and CDR2 SQIVND (reference sequence). Unmatched junction bases numbered 7, after V lost 6 bases and J lost 0 bases. The CDR3 extends over 16 amino acids. The CDR3 DNA follows: TGTGCCAGTAGCCTAAGCGGGGGAGGCTCCTACAATGAGCAGTTCTTC. Translation gives CASSLSGGGSYNEQFF. The whole variable domain, remainder taken from reference TRBV19 and TRBJ2-1, is DGGITQSPKYLFRKEGQNVTLSCEQNLNHDAMYWYRQDPGQGLRLIYYSQIVNDFQKGDIAEGYSVSREKKESFPLTVTSAQKNPTAFYLCASSLSGGGSYNEQFFGPGTRLTVL.